This T cell receptor (beta chain) derives from a study of T cells after yellow fever vaccination. Study as a whole: Preparation used SMART-Seq v4 Ultra Low Input for the low-cell-number fractions. General study points: The study noted that FACS-sorted repertoires could contain abundant clonotypes contaminating from the bulk population.

Trimming shortened V by 0 bases and J by 2 bases, and 4 bases separated the two germline ends. Germline V gene sequence: CDR1 ENHRY, CDR2 SYGVKD. CDR3 size: 13 residues. To note about this clonotype: Its antigen remains unidentified.

In making TCR cDNA, 5'RACE template switching added a universal primer site and UMIs to it. TCRdb recomputed calls from the 5' RACE reads with MiXCR, one row per CDR3 protein. Among approximately 90,000 distinct CDR3 sequences listed, less than 6% were seen once. The gene calls are TRBV10-3 and TRBJ2-5; D not resolved. The TCR was taken from a man aged 18-30 years who received the YFV17D yellow fever vaccine. Sequenced material: CD8+ T cells sorted from PBMCs, taken 10 days after the yellow fever booster vaccination. CDR3 amino acids: CAISESLQETQYF. For the CDR3, the DNA is TGTGCCATCAGTGAGTCGCTTCAAGAGACCCAGTACTTC.